Presented here are 17 T cell receptor beta chains from one specimen sequenced in a study of graft-versus-host responses after intestinal transplantation. Only in-frame clones appear in the TCRdb table, and some are missing; sequencing was by immunoSEQ multiplex PCR. Of approximately 38,000 clones in the sample, 83% were seen once. Source: PBMCs, taken about 1,000 days after transplant. These receptors were obtained from a human patient who received an intestinal transplant, so some T cells may come from the graft donor.

The gene calls are TRBV19 and TRBJ2-7; D is possibly TRBD2 (5 bases). Germline V lookup: CDR1 LNHDA, CDR2 SQIVND (reference sequence). The CDR3 has 15 amino acids. Between the trimmed V and J ends, which lost 2 bases and 4 bases, there was a span of 15 bases. CDR3 protein: CASSISPVGRYEQYF. The CDR3 DNA follows: TGTGCCAGTAGTATATCCCCTGTAGGGAGATACGAGCAGTACTTC.

The chain carries TRBV10-2 and TRBJ1-2; D gene uncertain. Germline values: CDR1 WSHSY, CDR2 SAAADI. V was cut by 3 bases and J by 5 bases, with 10 bases left in between. The CDR3 is 13 amino acids. CDR3 nucleotides: TGCGCCAGCAGTGATCGAGGGTCGTATGGCTACACCTTC. It encodes CASSDRGSYGYTF.

V is TRBV6-1 and J is TRBJ1-2; D unclear. Germline V lookup: CDR1 MNHNS, CDR2 SASEGT. CDR3 length equals 15 residues. The V gene lost 6 bases and the J gene lost 4 bases, with 18 bases spanning the gap. The chain's CDR3 is CASRTGGRGFYGYTF. The CDR3 DNA is TGTGCCAGCAGGACGGGTGGACGAGGATTCTATGGCTACACCTTC.

This chain connects TRBV19 to TRBJ1-2; TRBD1 might be the D (5 bases). CDR3 length: 14 residues. The V and J ends lost 4 bases and 4 bases respectively, with 13 bases between them. Looked up from germline, CDR1 is LNHDA and CDR2 is SQIVND (reference sequence). For the CDR3, the DNA is TGTGCCAGTAGTACAGGGATAGTTACCTATGGCTACACCTTC. It specifies CASSTGIVTYGYTF. The variable domain in full, with the rest retrieved from reference TRBV19 and TRBJ1-2, is DGGITQSPKYLFRKEGQNVTLSCEQNLNHDAMYWYRQDPGQGLRLIYYSQIVNDFQKGDIAEGYSVSREKKESFPLTVTSAQKNPTAFYLCASSTGIVTYGYTFGSGTRLTVV.

The V call is TRBV7-2, the J call TRBJ1-2; 10 bases are a match to TRBD1. CDR1 SGHTA and CDR2 FQGNSA come from the germline V gene. The CDR3 is 14 amino acids. Unmatched junction bases numbered 7, after V lost 5 bases and J lost 7 bases. CDR3 loop: CASSIGQGEIGYTF. As DNA, the CDR3 is TGTGCCAGCAGCATTGGACAGGGGGAAATTGGCTACACCTTC.

This clone was detected once. The J gene is TRBJ2-7, the V gene TRBV25-1; 7 bases line up with TRBD1. Losses at the gene ends were 6 bases for V and 7 bases for J; bases not matched to a gene: 6. Germline V gene lookup returns CDR1 MGHDK and CDR2 SYGVNS. This CDR3 spans 12 amino acids. This CDR3 reads CASSVGGREQYF. The CDR3 nucleotides read TGTGCCAGCAGCGTAGGGGGCAGGGAGCAGTACTTC.

The V and J genes are TRBV29-1 and TRBJ2-2; 7 bases are shared with TRBD1. Unmatched junction bases numbered 16, after V lost 6 bases and J lost 6 bases. CDR1 is SQVTM, CDR2 ANQGSEA, per germline. The CDR3 has 16 residues. The chain's CDR3 is CSVLPPAGRGSGELFF. CDR3 bases: TGCAGCGTACTACCGCCTGCGGGCAGGGGGTCCGGGGAGCTGTTTTTT.

The chain combines TRBV6-5 with TRBJ1-5, with D hard to call. There are 13 residues in the CDR3. Germline CDR1 MNHEY, CDR2 SVGAGI. Trimming cost V 2 bases and J 4 bases, with 6 bases left between them. CDR3: CASSYGGNQPQHF. The CDR3 DNA is TGTGCCAGCAGTTACGGCGGGAATCAGCCCCAGCATTTT.

The chain couples TRBV27 to TRBJ1-1; tentatively, D is TRBD1 (6 bases). The CDR3 spans 14 residues. Germline V gives CDR1 MNHEY, CDR2 SMNVEV (reference sequence). V was cut by 6 bases and J by 5 bases, with 16 bases left in between. The CDR3 DNA follows: TGTGCCAGCAGCTTACGGGGGCTGTGGACTGAAGCTTTCTTT. It encodes CASSLRGLWTEAFF.

The rearrangement uses TRBV28 and TRBJ2-3; 7 positions agree with TRBD2. V lost 7 bases and J lost 3; bases outside the gene matches: 13. Germline CDR1 and CDR2: MDHEN and SYDVKM. This CDR3 contains 16 residues. CDR3: CASKWGGFGGTDTQYF. CDR3 sequence (DNA): TGTGCCAGCAAGTGGGGGGGGTTCGGTGGTACAGATACGCAGTATTTT. Full variable domain (remainder filled in from reference TRBV28 and TRBJ2-3): DVKVTQSSRYLVKRTGEKVFLECVQDMDHENMFWYRQDPGLGLRLIYFSYDVKMKEKGDIPEGYSVSREKKERFSLILESASTNQTSMYLCASKWGGFGGTDTQYFGPGTRLTVL.

The V gene is TRBV28, the J gene TRBJ2-5, with D tentatively TRBD1 (6 bases). This CDR3 has 16 amino acids. V lost 2 bases, J lost 1 base, and 14 bases lay in between. Germline V gene data show CDR1 as MDHEN and CDR2 as SYDVKM. The CDR3 sequence: CASSLRGWTPQETQYF. The CDR3 DNA is TGTGCCAGCAGTTTAAGGGGGTGGACACCCCAAGAGACCCAGTACTTC.

The V and J genes are TRBV7-6 and TRBJ2-2; possibly TRBD1 for D (5 bases). The CDR3 contains 18 residues. Trimming left V 0 bases short and J 0 bases short, with 14 bases between. The germline V gene has CDR1 SGHVS and CDR2 FNYEAQ. This chain's CDR3 is CASSLAHGSGTNTGELFF. CDR3 coding DNA: TGTGCCAGCAGCTTAGCGCATGGGTCAGGGACGAACACCGGGGAGCTGTTTTTT. Filled out from reference TRBV7-6 and TRBJ2-2, the complete variable domain reads GAGVSQSPRYKVTKRGQDVALRCDPISGHVSLYWYRQALGQGPEFLTYFNYEAQQDKSGLPNDRFSAERPEGSISTLTIQRTEQRDSAMYRCASSLAHGSGTNTGELFFGEGSRLTVL.

The V and J genes are TRBV28 and TRBJ2-7; 10 bases are a match to TRBD1. CDR1 is MDHEN and CDR2 is SYDVKM in the germline V gene. This CDR3 spans 17 amino acids. Trimming at V came to 4 bases and at J to 0 bases, leaving 9 bases not matched to a gene. As DNA, the CDR3 is TGTGCCAGCAGTTCCGGGACAGGGGCACCTAGCTCCTACGAGCAGTACTTC. Translated, it gives CASSSGTGAPSSYEQYF. Full variable domain (rest looked up from reference TRBV28 and TRBJ2-7): DVKVTQSSRYLVKRTGEKVFLECVQDMDHENMFWYRQDPGLGLRLIYFSYDVKMKEKGDIPEGYSVSREKKERFSLILESASTNQTSMYLCASSSGTGAPSSYEQYFGPGTRLTVT.

Details on this clone: In the same sample, other DNA sequences code for this CDR3. DNA of the CDR3: TGCAGCGTAGGACCGAACACCGGGGAGCTGTTTTTT. Its translation: CSVGPNTGELFF. The chain recombines TRBV29-1 with TRBJ2-2, with D unresolved. V was trimmed by 6 bases and J by 0 bases, leaving 5 bases between them. The CDR3 is made up of 12 amino acids. The germline V gene encodes CDR1 SQVTM and CDR2 ANQGSEA.

The chain recombines TRBV9 with TRBJ2-6, with a weak D call TRBD1 (5 bases). Germline CDR1 and CDR2: SGDLS and YYNGEE. V lost 4 bases and J lost 0, with 14 bases in between. The length of the CDR3 is 17 residues. CDR3 sequence (DNA): TGTGCCAGCAGCCCCAACTTCAGGGACTCTGGGGCCAACGTCCTGACTTTC. This gives the protein CASSPNFRDSGANVLTF.

CDR3 loop: CASSDWGSSSTDTQYF. In nucleotides, the CDR3 is TGCGCCAGCAGTGATTGGGGGAGCTCTAGCACAGATACGCAGTATTTT. The chain is built from TRBV10-2 and TRBJ2-3; the D call may be TRBD1 or TRBD2 (5 bases each). Trimming removed 3 bases at V and 0 bases at J, with 13 bases between. Per germline, CDR1 WSHSY and CDR2 SAAADI. This CDR3 is built from 16 residues.

CDR3 in amino acids: CASSESAGTNYGYTF. DNA for the CDR3: TGTGCCAGCAGTGAATCGGCAGGGACTAACTATGGCTACACCTTC. The genes are TRBV6-1 and TRBJ1-2; possible D gene TRBD1, 5 bases. V dropped 2 bases and J dropped 0 bases, with 10 bases sitting between them. The CDR3 contains 15 residues. The germline gives CDR1 MNHNS, CDR2 SASEGT.